The sample holds one count of the clone carrying this T cell receptor (beta chain). Its antigen is unidentified. Germline CDR1 reads LGHNA; CDR2 reads YSLEER. V shed 0 bases and J shed 10 bases, with 10 bases lying between them. This CDR3 is 13 amino acids long. The data originate from a study of OX40 agonist ivuxolimab in advanced cancers. In the study overall: There were three patients with partial responses, one having hepatocellular carcinoma and two cutaneous melanoma. General study findings and limits: At doses 0.1 to 3.0 mg/kg, CD4+ and CD8+ clones expanded. The expanded peripheral T cells' antigen specificity was not determined.

Measured with immunoSEQ multiplex PCR; TCRdb has only the in-frame clones, and not every one. The table lists under 35,000 clones, over 80% of them singletons. This receptor was taken from an adult with an advanced solid tumor such as melanoma, head and neck, liver or kidney cancer. The V gene is TRBV4-3, the J gene TRBJ1-3; D not certain. Sequenced here: CD4+ or CD8+ T cells sorted from blood, sampled in a trial of the OX40 agonist ivuxolimab. The DNA of the CDR3 is TGCGCCAGCAGCCAAGACCCCCAGGCTACCATATATTTT. Amino acid sequence: CASSQDPQATIYF.